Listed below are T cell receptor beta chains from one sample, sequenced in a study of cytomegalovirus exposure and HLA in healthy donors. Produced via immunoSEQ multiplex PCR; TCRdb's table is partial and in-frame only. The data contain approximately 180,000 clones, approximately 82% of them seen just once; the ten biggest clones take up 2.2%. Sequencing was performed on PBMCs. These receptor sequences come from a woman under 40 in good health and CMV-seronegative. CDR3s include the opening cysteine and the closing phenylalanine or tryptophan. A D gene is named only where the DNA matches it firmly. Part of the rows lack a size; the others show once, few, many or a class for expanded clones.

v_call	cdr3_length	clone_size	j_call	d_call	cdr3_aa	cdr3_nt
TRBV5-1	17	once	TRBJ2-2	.	CASSALPGLGQAGELFF	TGCGCCAGCAGCGCTCTCCCGGGACTAGGACAGGCCGGGGAGCTGTTTTTT
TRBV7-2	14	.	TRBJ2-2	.	CASSLTPNTGELFF	TGTGCCAGCAGCTTGACACCGAACACCGGGGAGCTGTTTTTT
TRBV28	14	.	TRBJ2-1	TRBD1	CASSFGTGGHEQFF	TGTGCCAGCAGTTTTGGGACAGGGGGGCATGAGCAGTTCTTC
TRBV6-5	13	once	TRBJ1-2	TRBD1	CASSYSTGQGYTF	TGTGCCAGCAGTTACTCGACAGGGCAGGGCTACACCTTC
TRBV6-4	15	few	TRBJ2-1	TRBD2	CASSEETSGGDEQFF	TGTGCCAGCAGTGAGGAGACTAGCGGGGGGGATGAGCAGTTCTTC
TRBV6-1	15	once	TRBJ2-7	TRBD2	CVSRFSGTGPYEQYF	TGTGTCAGCAGATTTAGCGGGACCGGACCCTACGAGCAGTACTTC
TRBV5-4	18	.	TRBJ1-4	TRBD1	CASSLAPTGGLGNEKLFF	TGTGCCAGCAGCTTGGCCCCGACAGGGGGCCTTGGTAATGAAAAACTGTTTTTT
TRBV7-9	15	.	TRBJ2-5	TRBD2	CSSSGTSTIQETQYF	TGTTCCAGCAGCGGGACTAGCACAATCCAAGAGACCCAGTACTTC
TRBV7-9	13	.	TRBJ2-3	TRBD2	CASSGRAPDTQYF	TGTGCCAGCAGCGGGAGGGCCCCGGATACGCAGTATTTT
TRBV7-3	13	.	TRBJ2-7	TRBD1	CASSPGTGGEQYF	TGTGCCAGCAGCCCCGGGACAGGGGGCGAGCAGTACTTC
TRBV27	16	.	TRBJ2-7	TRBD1	CASSPRTRTGSYEQYF	TGTGCCAGCAGTCCCAGAACAAGGACAGGGTCCTACGAGCAGTACTTC
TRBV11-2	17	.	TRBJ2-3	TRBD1	CASSFLRGQVVSDTQYF	TGTGCCAGCAGCTTCCTCAGGGGGCAAGTTGTGTCAGATACGCAGTATTTT
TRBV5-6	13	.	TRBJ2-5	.	CASSLANRPMEYF	TGTGCCAGCAGCTTGGCAAACAGGCCGATGGAGTACTTC
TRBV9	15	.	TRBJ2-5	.	CASSVGSASVETQYF	TGTGCCAGCAGCGTAGGTAGCGCTAGCGTGGAGACCCAGTACTTC
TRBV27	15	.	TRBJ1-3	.	CASRQGRVLGDTIYF	TGTGCCAGCCGGCAGGGGAGGGTTCTCGGGGACACCATATATTTT
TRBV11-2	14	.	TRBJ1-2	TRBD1	CASSTTGFGYGYTF	TGTGCCAGCAGCACGACAGGGTTCGGCTATGGCTACACCTTC
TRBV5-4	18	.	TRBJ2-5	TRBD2	CASREGTSGRALQETQYF	TGTGCCAGCAGGGAAGGGACTAGCGGGAGGGCCCTCCAAGAGACCCAGTACTTC
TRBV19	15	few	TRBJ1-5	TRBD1	CASSNLGQGNQPQHF	TGTGCCAGTAGTAACCTGGGACAGGGCAATCAGCCCCAGCATTTT
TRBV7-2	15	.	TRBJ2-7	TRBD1	CASSLTPGQGYEQYF	TGTGCCAGCAGCCTGACTCCGGGACAGGGCTACGAGCAGTACTTC
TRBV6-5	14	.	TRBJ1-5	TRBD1	CASSHRGRDQPQHF	TGTGCCAGCAGTCACAGGGGGCGGGATCAGCCCCAGCATTTT
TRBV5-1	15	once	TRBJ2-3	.	CASSLAIYRTDTQYF	TGCGCCAGCAGCTTGGCCATTTACAGAACAGATACGCAGTATTTT
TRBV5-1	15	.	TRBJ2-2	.	CASSSGQLGPGELFF	TGCGCCAGCAGCTCAGGACAGCTCGGACCCGGGGAGCTGTTTTTT
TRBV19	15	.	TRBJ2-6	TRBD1	CASSYRGPGANGLTF	TGTGCCAGTAGTTACAGGGGCCCTGGGGCCAACGGCCTGACTTTC
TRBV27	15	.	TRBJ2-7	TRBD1	CASSSPGQSIDEQYF	TGTGCCAGCAGTTCGCCGGGACAGAGTATAGACGAGCAGTACTTC
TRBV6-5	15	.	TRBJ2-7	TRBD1	CASSYSGTGGYEQYF	TGTGCCAGCAGTTACTCGGGGACAGGGGGGTACGAGCAGTACTTC
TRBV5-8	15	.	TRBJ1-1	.	CASSLVGAGRGEAFF	TGTGCCAGCAGCTTGGTGGGGGCAGGGAGGGGTGAAGCTTTCTTT
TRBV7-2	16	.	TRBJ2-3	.	CASSSTGGPGTDTQYF	TGTGCCAGCAGCTCCACCGGGGGGCCGGGCACAGATACGCAGTATTTT
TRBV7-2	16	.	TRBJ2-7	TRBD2	CASSLGPTSGPYEQYF	TGTGCCAGCAGCTTAGGACCGACTAGCGGCCCCTACGAGCAGTACTTC
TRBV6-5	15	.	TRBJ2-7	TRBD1	CASSSTGTGVDEQYF	TGTGCCAGCAGTTCCACCGGGACAGGGGTCGACGAGCAGTACTTC
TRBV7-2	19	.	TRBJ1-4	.	CASSSEPAQKSATNEKLFF	TGTGCCAGCAGCTCCGAGCCCGCCCAAAAATCTGCAACTAATGAAAAACTGTTTTTT
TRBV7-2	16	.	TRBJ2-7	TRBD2	CASSLEASGGPYEQYF	TGTGCCAGCAGCTTAGAGGCTAGCGGGGGTCCCTACGAGCAGTACTTC
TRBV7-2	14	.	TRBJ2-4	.	CASSPRGRVDSQYF	TGTGCCAGCAGCCCAAGGGGGAGGGTGGACAGTCAGTACTTC
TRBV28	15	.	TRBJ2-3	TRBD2	CASLGVAGATDTQYF	TGTGCCAGCCTTGGGGTAGCGGGAGCCACAGATACGCAGTATTTT
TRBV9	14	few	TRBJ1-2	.	CASSVEAVNYGYTF	TGTGCCAGCAGCGTAGAGGCGGTTAACTATGGCTACACCTTC
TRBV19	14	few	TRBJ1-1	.	CASTPAGWNTEAFF	TGTGCCAGTACTCCGGCGGGGTGGAACACTGAAGCTTTCTTT
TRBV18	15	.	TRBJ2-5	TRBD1	CASSRFRDREETQYF	TGTGCCAGCTCACGATTCCGTGACAGGGAAGAGACCCAGTACTTC
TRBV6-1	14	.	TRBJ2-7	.	CASSVTRTSYEQYF	TGTGCCAGCAGTGTCACTAGGACCTCCTACGAGCAGTACTTC
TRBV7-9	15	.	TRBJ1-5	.	CASSSGEDSNQPQHF	TGTGCCAGCAGCTCGGGGGAGGATAGCAATCAGCCCCAGCATTTT
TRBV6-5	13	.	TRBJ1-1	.	CASSERENTEAFF	TGTGCCAGCAGTGAGCGGGAGAACACTGAAGCTTTCTTT
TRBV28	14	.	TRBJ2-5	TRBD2	CASGSSGVQETQYF	TGTGCCAGCGGATCTAGCGGGGTCCAAGAGACCCAGTACTTC
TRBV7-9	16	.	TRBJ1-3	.	CSSSLGAGDSGNTIYF	TGTTCCAGCAGCTTAGGGGCGGGAGACTCTGGAAACACCATATATTTT
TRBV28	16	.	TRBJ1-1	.	CASPPGSGYRDTEAFF	TGTGCCAGCCCACCCGGTTCGGGGTATCGGGACACTGAAGCTTTCTTT
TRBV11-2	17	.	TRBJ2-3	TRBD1	CASSLTGGAKVTDTQYF	TGTGCCAGCAGCTTGACAGGGGGCGCGAAGGTTACAGATACGCAGTATTTT
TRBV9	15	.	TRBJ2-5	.	CASSVGGLGQETQYF	TGTGCCAGCAGCGTAGGGGGCCTCGGGCAAGAGACCCAGTACTTC
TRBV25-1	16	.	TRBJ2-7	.	CASSEYLGEGEDEQYF	TGTGCCAGCAGTGAATACCTCGGTGAGGGAGAAGACGAGCAGTACTTC
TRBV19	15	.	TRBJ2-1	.	CASSIEHLSYNEQFF	TGTGCCAGTAGTATCGAACACCTCTCCTACAATGAGCAGTTCTTC
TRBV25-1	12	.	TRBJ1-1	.	CASSPVNTEAFF	TGTGCCAGCAGTCCAGTGAACACTGAAGCTTTCTTT
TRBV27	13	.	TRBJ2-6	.	CASSPFGANVLTF	TGTGCCAGCAGTCCTTTCGGGGCCAACGTCCTGACTTTC
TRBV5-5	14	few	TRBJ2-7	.	CASSLAGGVYEQYF	TGTGCCAGCAGCTTGGCTGGGGGCGTTTACGAGCAGTACTTC
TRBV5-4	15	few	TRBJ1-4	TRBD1	CASSVPGGCQEKLFF	TGTGCCAGCAGCGTACCAGGGGGCTGTCAGGAAAAACTGTTTTTT
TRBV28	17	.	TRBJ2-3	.	CASSWWSRGGSTDTQYF	TGTGCCAGCAGTTGGTGGTCTAGGGGGGGTAGCACAGATACGCAGTATTTT
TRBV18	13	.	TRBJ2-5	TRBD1	CASSTGQQETQYF	TGTGCCAGCTCAACGGGACAGCAAGAGACCCAGTACTTC
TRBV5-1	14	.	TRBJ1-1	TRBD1	CASSRDSMNTEAFF	TGCGCCAGCAGTCGGGACAGTATGAACACTGAAGCTTTCTTT